A single sample is the source of the 27 T cell receptor beta chains below, sequenced in a study of shared clonotypes between healthy human individuals (dated by TCRdb to the early 2020s). Libraries came from the immunoSEQ multiplex PCR assay. The immuneACCESS repertoire file appears here via TCRdb, limited to in-frame rearrangements. These files lack a portion of the clones; in checked studies, under half of the deficit traces to unresolved V genes, and the cause of the others is not known. A total of 230,000 or so clones appear in this sample, over 60% of them only once. The ten largest make up around 10% of the sample. The sample was memory CD4+ T cells sorted from blood. The sample's cell subset or site label, in plain terms: CD45RA-negative fraction. These TCRs come from a man aged 25-40 years in good health.

The CDR3 coding sequence is TGTGCCAGCAGTGGACCTAACAATGAGCAGTTCTTC. The encoded protein is CASSGPNNEQFF. The rearrangement links TRBV2 to TRBJ2-1; D remains unclear. V was pared by 4 bases and J by 5 bases, with 6 bases between. Germline CDR1 SNHLY, CDR2 FYNNEI. The CDR3 has 12 residues. The full variable domain, with the rest looked up from reference TRBV2 and TRBJ2-1, is EPEVTQTPSHQVTQMGQEVILRCVPISNHLYFYWYRQILGQKVEFLVSFYNNEISEKSEIFDDQFSVERPDGSNFTLKIRSTKLEDSAMYFCASSGPNNEQFFGPGTRLTVL.

This sequence joins TRBV5-4 and TRBJ2-2; TRBD1 matches at 8 bases. The CDR3 loop spans 16 amino acids. V lost 5 bases, J lost 4 bases, and 10 bases stayed unmatched. Germline V gene data show CDR1 as SGHNT and CDR2 as YYREEE (reference sequence). The CDR3 coding sequence is TGTGCCAGCAGGCGGGTCACAGGGGGAGTCACCGGGGAGCTGTTTTTT. The encoded protein is CASRRVTGGVTGELFF.

This clone was recorded many times. Within the sample, other DNA sequences also encode this same CDR3. The chain uses TRBV6-5 and TRBJ2-3, with 7 bases that match TRBD1. The CDR3 is made up of 15 amino acids. V shed 0 bases, J shed 4 bases, and the junction held 4 bases outside the gene matches. Germline V gene lookup returns CDR1 MNHEY and CDR2 SVGAGI. The CDR3 sequence: CASSYSAGGADTQYF. CDR3 in DNA: TGTGCCAGCAGTTACTCGGCAGGGGGAGCAGATACGCAGTATTTT.

This clone was detected once. The chain employs TRBV4-3 and TRBJ1-3; no definite D call. CDR1 is LGHNA, CDR2 YSLEER, per germline. The V end was cut by 1 base, the J end by 2 bases, with 12 bases between. The CDR3 covers 16 residues. The CDR3 sequence: CASSQAVGLTGNTIYF. CDR3 bases: TGCGCCAGCAGCCAAGCTGTGGGGTTGACTGGAAACACCATATATTTT.

This chain links TRBV11-2 with TRBJ1-3; no firm D call. This CDR3 has 15 amino acids. The V gene lost 1 base and the J gene lost 0 bases, with 7 bases spanning the gap. The germline gives CDR1 SGHAT, CDR2 FQNNGV. CDR3 bases: TGTGCCAGCAGCTTAGGTGGCTTCTCTGGAAACACCATATATTTT. Translation gives CASSLGGFSGNTIYF. The full variable domain, with the rest looked up from reference TRBV11-2 and TRBJ1-3, is EAGVAQSPRYKIIEKRQSVAFWCNPISGHATLYWYQQILGQGPKLLIQFQNNGVVDDSQLPKDRFSAERLKGVDSTLKIQPAKLEDSAVYLCASSLGGFSGNTIYFGEGSWLTVV.

The rearrangement uses TRBV14 and TRBJ1-3; D ambiguous. Trimming left V 1 base short and J 5 bases short, with 9 bases between. The CDR3 extends over 14 amino acids. Per the germline V gene, CDR1 is SGHDN and CDR2 is FVKESK. In DNA form, the CDR3 reads TGTGCCAGCAGCCAAGTGGGAGTTCGAAACACCATATATTTT. It is translated as CASSQVGVRNTIYF.

Worth noting for this clone: The sample holds other DNA sequences that translate to the same CDR3. The chain carries TRBV7-8 and TRBJ1-1; the D is unclear. The CDR3 has 13 amino acids. CDR1 is SGHVS and CDR2 is FQNEAQ in the germline V gene. The germline V and J ends were trimmed by 6 bases and 0 bases, with 8 bases remaining between them. CDR3 sequence reads: CASRGVMNTEAFF. CDR3 coding DNA: TGTGCCAGCAGGGGCGTCATGAACACTGAAGCTTTCTTT.

The rearrangement joins TRBV10-3 to TRBJ2-2, with 10 nucleotides matching TRBD2. The germline V gene has CDR1 ENHRY and CDR2 SYGVKD. This CDR3 spans 15 amino acids. V lost 4 bases to trimming and J lost 6 bases; unmatched junction nucleotides: 5. DNA for the CDR3: TGTGCCATCAGTGTTGACCTAGCGGGAGCCGGGGAGCTGTTTTTT. Residues: CAISVDLAGAGELFF.

The J gene is TRBJ2-1, the V gene TRBV12-5; 7 bases align to TRBD2. The V and J ends lost 2 bases and 5 bases, in that order; junction bases with no gene match: 6. Germline V gene sequence: CDR1 LGHNT, CDR2 FRNRAP. This CDR3 is built from 15 residues. The CDR3 nucleotides are TGTGCTAGTGGTTTGCTAGGCGGGAGAGACAATGAGCAGTTCTTC. The encoded protein is CASGLLGGRDNEQFF.

The J gene is TRBJ2-3, the V gene TRBV9; 9 positions agree with TRBD2. The germline gives CDR1 SGDLS, CDR2 YYNGEE. With V trimmed by 0 bases and J by 6 bases, 11 bases remained unmatched. This CDR3 comprises 17 residues. The CDR3 loop is CASSVEASGTNWDTQYF. The CDR3 nucleotides are TGTGCCAGCAGCGTAGAGGCTAGCGGGACAAATTGGGATACGCAGTATTTT.

The chain recombines TRBV5-1 with TRBJ2-2; D gene unclear. The ends were cut back, 0 bases at V and 6 bases at J, with 9 bases in the middle. The CDR3 has 14 amino acids. The germline V gene encodes CDR1 SGHRS and CDR2 YFSETQ. CDR3 nucleotides: TGCGCCAGCAGCTTGGGCCAATACCCCGGGGAGCTGTTTTTT. This codes for CASSLGQYPGELFF.

This clone has a single count. The chain employs TRBV14 and TRBJ2-7; 11 bases are a match to TRBD1. The CDR3 loop spans 15 amino acids. Germline V gene lookup returns CDR1 SGHDN and CDR2 FVKESK. J lost 3 bases, V lost 6 bases, and 7 bases had no gene match. The CDR3: CASSRSGQGGYEQYF. The CDR3 DNA reads TGTGCCAGCAGTCGATCGGGACAGGGGGGCTACGAGCAGTACTTC.

The table lists this clone with a few counts. The chain carries TRBV5-6 and TRBJ2-3; 9 positions agree with TRBD1. Losses at the gene ends were 4 bases for V and 5 bases for J; bases not matched to a gene: 8. Per germline, CDR1 SGHDT and CDR2 YYEEEE. The CDR3 covers 15 residues. CDR3 loop: CASSPDRGRVDTQYF. Written as DNA, the CDR3 is TGTGCCAGCAGCCCGGACAGGGGCCGGGTAGATACGCAGTATTTT.

In its sample, this clone was seen a few times. The DNA of the CDR3 is TGTGCCAGCTCATTAGGCGGGACTAAGGCCTACGAGCAGTACTTC. As protein: CASSLGGTKAYEQYF. This chain links TRBV18 with TRBJ2-7; TRBD2 matches 7 bases. The CDR3 loop spans 15 amino acids. CDR1 KGHSH and CDR2 LQKENI come from the germline V gene. V lost 5 bases and J lost 2; bases outside the gene matches: 9.

This clone was counted between two and nine times. J is TRBJ2-2 and V is TRBV27; no reliable D call. Germline CDR1 and CDR2: MNHEY and SMNVEV (reference sequence). The CDR3 covers 13 residues. Trimming left V 5 bases short and J 5 bases short, with 9 bases between. The CDR3 region has the DNA TGTGCCAGCAGTAAGACCTCAACCGGGGAGCTGTTTTTT. Translation gives CASSKTSTGELFF.

The genes are TRBV19 and TRBJ2-1; D possibly uses TRBD1 or TRBD2 (6 bases each). CDR1 is LNHDA, CDR2 SQIVND, per germline (reference sequence). Trimming cost V 3 bases and J 0 bases, with 12 bases left between them. The length of the CDR3 is 16 residues. The CDR3 coding sequence is TGTGCCAGTAGTATGCTTTGGGGGGCCTCCTACAATGAGCAGTTCTTC. This encodes CASSMLWGASYNEQFF. Full variable domain (rest looked up from reference TRBV19 and TRBJ2-1): DGGITQSPKYLFRKEGQNVTLSCEQNLNHDAMYWYRQDPGQGLRLIYYSQIVNDFQKGDIAEGYSVSREKKESFPLTVTSAQKNPTAFYLCASSMLWGASYNEQFFGPGTRLTVL.

The CDR3 DNA reads as TGTGCCAGCAGCGGCCAGGCCGGGTACAATGAGCAGTTCTTC. It specifies CASSGQAGYNEQFF. The V gene is TRBV6-4, the J gene TRBJ2-1; D gene unclear. Germline V gene data show CDR1 as MRHNA and CDR2 as SNTAGT. This CDR3 is 14 amino acids long. Between the trimmed V and J ends, which lost 6 bases and 4 bases, there was a span of 13 bases.

The gene calls are TRBV27 and TRBJ1-5, with TRBD1 matching 9 bases. V dropped 6 bases and J dropped 4; count of bases not matched to a gene: 7. Germline V CDR1 and CDR2: MNHEY, SMNVEV (reference sequence). The CDR3 length is 15 residues. CDR3 region: CASRRTGGWNQPQHF. CDR3 nucleotide sequence: TGTGCCAGCAGAAGAACAGGGGGCTGGAATCAGCCCCAGCATTTT.

The chain carries TRBV5-6 and TRBJ2-2; 13 bases are shared with TRBD2. V was pared by 5 bases and J by 7 bases, with 5 bases of the junction left unmatched. Germline V gives CDR1 SGHDT, CDR2 YYEEEE. The length of the CDR3 is 15 residues. Here the CDR3 DNA reads TGTGCCAGCAGTAGGACTAGCGGGAGAGTCGGGGAGCTGTTTTTT. Translating gives CASSRTSGRVGELFF.

The chain combines TRBV5-1 with TRBJ1-1, with 8 bases lining up with TRBD1. Germline V CDR1 and CDR2: SGHRS, YFSETQ. The CDR3 contains 14 residues. After removal of 4 bases from V and 7 bases from J, the junction contained 9 bases not matched to a gene. CDR3 sequence reads: CASSPQGGSGEAFF. DNA of the CDR3: TGCGCCAGCAGCCCACAGGGGGGTAGCGGTGAAGCTTTCTTT.

This clone was seen a handful of times. The chain uses TRBV5-1 and TRBJ1-1; 7 positions match TRBD1. The J segment lost 3 bases and the V segment lost 0 bases, leaving 2 bases of the junction unmatched. Germline V lookup: CDR1 SGHRS, CDR2 YFSETQ. The CDR3 spans 14 residues. The chain's CDR3 is CASSLEGADTEAFF. DNA for the CDR3: TGCGCCAGCAGCTTGGAGGGGGCCGACACTGAAGCTTTCTTT.

The genes are TRBV6-1 and TRBJ2-7; 7 bases match TRBD1. Looked up from germline, CDR1 is MNHNS and CDR2 is SASEGT. J gave up 2 bases and V 1 base, and 2 bases lay outside the gene matches. The CDR3 is made up of 14 amino acids. CDR3 protein: CASSEGGQTYEQYF. In nucleotides, the CDR3 is TGTGCCAGCAGTGAAGGGGGACAGACCTACGAGCAGTACTTC.

V is TRBV18 and J is TRBJ1-5; TRBD1 is a possible D gene (6 bases). The V gene lost 3 bases and the J gene lost 4 bases, with 13 bases spanning the gap. The CDR3 spans 15 residues. Germline V lookup: CDR1 KGHSH, CDR2 LQKENI. The CDR3 coding sequence is TGTGCCAGCTCACCCCGGGCAGGGGTTAATCAGCCCCAGCATTTT. The encoded protein is CASSPRAGVNQPQHF.

V is TRBV9 and J is TRBJ1-3, with D uncertain. The germline V gene encodes CDR1 SGDLS and CDR2 YYNGEE. CDR3 length equals 14 residues. V lost 4 bases and J 0 bases, leaving 8 bases between the germline ends. The CDR3 region has the DNA TGTGCCAGCAGCCCCCTGACCTCTGGAAACACCATATATTTT. It translates to CASSPLTSGNTIYF.

The V and J genes are TRBV12-5 and TRBJ1-5; D not resolved. The germline V gene encodes CDR1 LGHNT and CDR2 FRNRAP. The CDR3 consists of 12 residues. Trimming removed 6 bases at V and 9 bases at J, with 12 bases between. The CDR3 coding sequence is TGTGCTAGTGGCGATGACCGTTCGCCCCAGCATTTT. Protein: CASGDDRSPQHF.

This rearrangement joins TRBV28 to TRBJ2-4, with a weak D call TRBD1 (6 bases). CDR1 and CDR2 from the germline V gene are MDHEN and SYDVKM. The length of the CDR3 is 17 residues. Trimming stripped 2 bases from V and 0 bases from J, with 14 bases between. In nucleotides, the CDR3 is TGTGCCAGCAGTTTACGGCAGGGGCCGTTAGCCAAAAACATTCAGTACTTC. Encoded protein: CASSLRQGPLAKNIQYF.

This clone came up a few times. The chain links TRBV29-1 to TRBJ2-5; D is uncertain. The CDR3 extends over 12 amino acids. Trimming shortened V by 2 bases and J by 8 bases, and 12 bases separated the two germline ends. The germline gives CDR1 SQVTM, CDR2 ANQGSEA. The CDR3 reads CSVELNRPTQYF. For the CDR3, the DNA is TGCAGCGTTGAACTTAACAGACCTACCCAGTACTTC.